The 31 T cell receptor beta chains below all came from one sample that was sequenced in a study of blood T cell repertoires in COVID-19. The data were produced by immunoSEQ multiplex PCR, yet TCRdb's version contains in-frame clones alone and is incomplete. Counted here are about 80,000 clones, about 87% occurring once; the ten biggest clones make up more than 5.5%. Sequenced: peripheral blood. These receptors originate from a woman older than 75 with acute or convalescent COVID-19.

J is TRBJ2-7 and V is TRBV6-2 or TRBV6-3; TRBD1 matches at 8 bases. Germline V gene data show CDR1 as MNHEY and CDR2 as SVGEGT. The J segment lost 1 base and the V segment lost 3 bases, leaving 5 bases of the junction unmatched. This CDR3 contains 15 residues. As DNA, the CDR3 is TGTGCCAGCAGTTATTTGGGACAGGAGTCCTACGAGCAGTACTTC. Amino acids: CASSYLGQESYEQYF.

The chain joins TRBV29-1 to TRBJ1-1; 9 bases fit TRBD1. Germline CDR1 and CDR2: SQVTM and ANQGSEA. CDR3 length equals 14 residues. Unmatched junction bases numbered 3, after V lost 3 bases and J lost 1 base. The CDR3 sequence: CSVDLTGGNTEAFF. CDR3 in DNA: TGCAGCGTTGATCTGACAGGGGGGAACACTGAAGCTTTCTTT.

The CDR3 coding sequence is TGTGCCAGCAGCCAAGGGACAGGGGGGTCTGGAAACACCATATATTTT. Protein product: CASSQGTGGSGNTIYF. The J gene is TRBJ1-3, the V gene TRBV9; TRBD1 agrees at 11 bases. The V gene's germline CDR1 is SGDLS and CDR2 YYNGEE. After removal of 4 bases from V and 1 base from J, the junction contained 4 bases not matched to a gene. There are 16 residues in the CDR3.

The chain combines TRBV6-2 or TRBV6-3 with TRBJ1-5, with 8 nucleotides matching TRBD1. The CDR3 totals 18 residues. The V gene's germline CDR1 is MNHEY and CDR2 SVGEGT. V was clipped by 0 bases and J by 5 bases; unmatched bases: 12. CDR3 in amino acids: CASSYSAGGGKWDQPQHF. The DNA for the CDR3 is TGTGCCAGCAGTTACTCGGCAGGGGGCGGCAAGTGGGATCAGCCCCAGCATTTT.

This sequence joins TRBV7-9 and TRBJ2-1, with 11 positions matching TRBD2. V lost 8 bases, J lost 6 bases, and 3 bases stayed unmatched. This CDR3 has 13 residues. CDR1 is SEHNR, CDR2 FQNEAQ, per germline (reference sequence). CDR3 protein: CASALAGGNEQFF. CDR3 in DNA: TGTGCCAGCGCCCTAGCGGGGGGCAATGAGCAGTTCTTC.

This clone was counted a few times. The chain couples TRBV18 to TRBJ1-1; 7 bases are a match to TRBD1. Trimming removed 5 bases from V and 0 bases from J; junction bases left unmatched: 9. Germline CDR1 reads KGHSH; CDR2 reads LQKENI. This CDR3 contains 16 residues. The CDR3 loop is CASSSTGDAVNTEAFF. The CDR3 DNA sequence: TGTGCCAGCTCATCTACAGGGGACGCGGTGAACACTGAAGCTTTCTTT.

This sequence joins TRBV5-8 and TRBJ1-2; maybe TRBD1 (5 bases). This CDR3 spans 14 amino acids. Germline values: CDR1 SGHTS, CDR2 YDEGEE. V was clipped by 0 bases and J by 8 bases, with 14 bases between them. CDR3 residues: CASSLGQLQRGYTF. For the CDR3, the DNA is TGTGCCAGCAGCTTGGGACAGCTACAAAGGGGCTACACCTTC.

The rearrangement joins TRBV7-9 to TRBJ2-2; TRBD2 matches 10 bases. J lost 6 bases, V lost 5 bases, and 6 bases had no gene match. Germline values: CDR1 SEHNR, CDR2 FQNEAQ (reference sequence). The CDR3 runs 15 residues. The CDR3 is CASSKLAGTPGELFF. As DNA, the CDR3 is TGTGCCAGCAGCAAACTAGCGGGAACCCCCGGGGAGCTGTTTTTT.

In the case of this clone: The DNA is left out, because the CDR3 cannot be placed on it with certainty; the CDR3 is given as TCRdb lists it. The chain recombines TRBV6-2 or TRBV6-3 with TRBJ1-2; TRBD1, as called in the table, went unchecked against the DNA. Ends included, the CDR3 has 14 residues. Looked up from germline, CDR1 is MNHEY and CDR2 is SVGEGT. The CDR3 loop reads CASSSSDRTAFKKF.

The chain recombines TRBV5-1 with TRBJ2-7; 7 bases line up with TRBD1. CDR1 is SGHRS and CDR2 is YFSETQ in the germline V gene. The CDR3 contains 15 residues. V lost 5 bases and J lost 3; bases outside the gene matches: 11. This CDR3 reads CASSRTGDKLYEQYF. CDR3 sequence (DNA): TGCGCCAGCAGTCGCACAGGGGATAAGCTCTACGAGCAGTACTTC.

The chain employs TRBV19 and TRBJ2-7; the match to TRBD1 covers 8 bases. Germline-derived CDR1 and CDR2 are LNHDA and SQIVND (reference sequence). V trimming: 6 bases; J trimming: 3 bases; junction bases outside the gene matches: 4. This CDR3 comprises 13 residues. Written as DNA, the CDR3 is TGTGCCAGTAGACCCGGGACAGGCTACGAGCAGTACTTC. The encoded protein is CASRPGTGYEQYF. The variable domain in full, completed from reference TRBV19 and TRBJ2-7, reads DGGITQSPKYLFRKEGQNVTLSCEQNLNHDAMYWYRQDPGQGLRLIYYSQIVNDFQKGDIAEGYSVSREKKESFPLTVTSAQKNPTAFYLCASRPGTGYEQYFGPGTRLTVT.

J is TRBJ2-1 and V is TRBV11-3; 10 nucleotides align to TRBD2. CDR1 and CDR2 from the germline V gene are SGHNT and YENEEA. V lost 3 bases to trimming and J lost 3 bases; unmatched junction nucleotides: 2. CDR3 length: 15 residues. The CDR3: CASSFTSGVYNEQFF. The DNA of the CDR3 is TGTGCCAGCAGCTTCACTAGCGGGGTCTACAATGAGCAGTTCTTC.

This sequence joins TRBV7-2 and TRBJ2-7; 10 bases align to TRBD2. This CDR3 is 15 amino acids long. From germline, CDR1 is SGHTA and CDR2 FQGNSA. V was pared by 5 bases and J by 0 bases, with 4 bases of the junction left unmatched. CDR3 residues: CASSKGLAVSYEQYF. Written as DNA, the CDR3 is TGTGCCAGCAGCAAAGGACTAGCGGTCTCCTACGAGCAGTACTTC.

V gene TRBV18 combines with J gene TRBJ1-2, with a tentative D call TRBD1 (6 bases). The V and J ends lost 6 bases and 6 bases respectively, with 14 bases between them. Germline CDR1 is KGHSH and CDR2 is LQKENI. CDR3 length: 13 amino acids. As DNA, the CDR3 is TGTGCCAGCTCGGCCACAGGGTCCCATGGCTACACCTTC. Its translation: CASSATGSHGYTF.

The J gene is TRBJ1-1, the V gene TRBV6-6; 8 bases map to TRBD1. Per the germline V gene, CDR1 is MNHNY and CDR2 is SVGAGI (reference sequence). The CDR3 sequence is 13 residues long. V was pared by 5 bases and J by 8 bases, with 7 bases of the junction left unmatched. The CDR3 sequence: CASSPRTGPEAFF. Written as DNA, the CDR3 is TGTGCCAGCAGTCCCCGGACAGGGCCAGAAGCTTTCTTT.

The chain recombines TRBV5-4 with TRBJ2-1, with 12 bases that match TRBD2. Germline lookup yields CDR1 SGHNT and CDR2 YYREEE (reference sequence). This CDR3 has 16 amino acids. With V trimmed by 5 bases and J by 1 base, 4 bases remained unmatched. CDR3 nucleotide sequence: TGTGCCAGCAGTTCTGGGACTAGCGGGTCCTACAATGAGCAGTTCTTC. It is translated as CASSSGTSGSYNEQFF.

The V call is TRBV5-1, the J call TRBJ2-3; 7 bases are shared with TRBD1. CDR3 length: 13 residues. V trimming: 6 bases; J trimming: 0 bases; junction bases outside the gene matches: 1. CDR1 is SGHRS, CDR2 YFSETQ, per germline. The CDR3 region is CASNRGSTDTQYF. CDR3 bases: TGCGCCAGCAACAGGGGTAGCACAGATACGCAGTATTTT.

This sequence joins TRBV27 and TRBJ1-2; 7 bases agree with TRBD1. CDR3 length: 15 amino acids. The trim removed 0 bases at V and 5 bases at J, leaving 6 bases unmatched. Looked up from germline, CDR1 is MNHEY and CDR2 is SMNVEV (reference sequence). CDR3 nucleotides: TGTGCCAGCAGTTTATCGGGCAGGGGGATGTATGGCTACACCTTC. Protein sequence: CASSLSGRGMYGYTF.

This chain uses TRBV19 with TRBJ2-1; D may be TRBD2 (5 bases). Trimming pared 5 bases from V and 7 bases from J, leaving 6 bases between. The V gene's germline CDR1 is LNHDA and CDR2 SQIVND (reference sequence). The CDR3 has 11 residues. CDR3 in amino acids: CASSRGNEQFF. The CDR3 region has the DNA TGTGCCAGTAGTCGGGGAAATGAGCAGTTCTTC.

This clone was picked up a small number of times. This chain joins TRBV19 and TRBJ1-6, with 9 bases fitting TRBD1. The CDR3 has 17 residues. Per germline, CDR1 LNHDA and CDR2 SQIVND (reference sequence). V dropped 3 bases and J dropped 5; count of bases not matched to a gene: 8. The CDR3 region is CASSIATRDRDNSPLHF. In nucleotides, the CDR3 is TGTGCCAGTAGTATCGCGACCAGGGACAGGGATAATTCACCCCTCCACTTT.

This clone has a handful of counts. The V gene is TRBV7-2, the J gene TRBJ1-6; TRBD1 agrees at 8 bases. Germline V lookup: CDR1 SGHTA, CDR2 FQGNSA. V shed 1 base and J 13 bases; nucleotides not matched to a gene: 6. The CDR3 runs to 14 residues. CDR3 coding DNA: TGTGCCAGCAGCTTAGGTCCGGACAGGGTCCCCCTCCACTTT. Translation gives CASSLGPDRVPLHF.

The CDR3 sequence: CASRDRGPAEAFF. CDR3 in DNA: TGCGCCAGCAGGGACAGGGGGCCCGCTGAAGCTTTCTTT. The chain joins TRBV23-1 to TRBJ1-1, with TRBD1 identical over 11 bases. TRBV23-1 qualifies as an ORF whose function is uncertain. This CDR3 spans 13 amino acids. The V and J ends lost 6 bases and 6 bases, in that order; junction bases with no gene match: 3.

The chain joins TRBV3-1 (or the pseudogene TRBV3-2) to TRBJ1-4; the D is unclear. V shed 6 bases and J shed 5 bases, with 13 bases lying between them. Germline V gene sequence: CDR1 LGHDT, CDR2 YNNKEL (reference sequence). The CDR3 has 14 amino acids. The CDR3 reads CASSRAGSNEKLFF. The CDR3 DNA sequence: TGTGCCAGCAGTCGGGCGGGGTCCAATGAAAAACTGTTTTTT.

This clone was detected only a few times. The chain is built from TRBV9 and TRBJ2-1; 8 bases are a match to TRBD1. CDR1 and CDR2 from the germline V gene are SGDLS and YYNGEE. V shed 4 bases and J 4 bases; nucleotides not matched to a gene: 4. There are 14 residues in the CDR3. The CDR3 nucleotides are TGTGCCAGCAGCCCGGGACAGGCATACAATGAGCAGTTCTTC. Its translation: CASSPGQAYNEQFF.

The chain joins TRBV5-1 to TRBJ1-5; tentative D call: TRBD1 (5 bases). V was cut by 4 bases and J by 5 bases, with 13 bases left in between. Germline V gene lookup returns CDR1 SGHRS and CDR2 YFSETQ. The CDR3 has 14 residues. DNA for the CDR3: TGCGCCAGCAGCGCCACAGGTGCGGATCAGCCCCAGCATTTT. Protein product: CASSATGADQPQHF.

The DNA for the CDR3 is TGTGCCAGCAGCGGCAGCGGGAGAACGTCGAATGAGCAGTTCTTC. Translated, it gives CASSGSGRTSNEQFF. J is TRBJ2-1 and V is TRBV9; 8 bases line up with TRBD2. Germline lookup yields CDR1 SGDLS and CDR2 YYNGEE. The trim removed 3 bases at V and 7 bases at J, leaving 9 bases unmatched. The CDR3 loop spans 15 amino acids.

The CDR3 is CSASGGYEQYF. The CDR3 coding sequence is TGCAGTGCTTCGGGGGGCTACGAGCAGTACTTC. The chain has TRBV20-1 and TRBJ2-7, with TRBD2 matching over 7 bases. The V segment lost 5 bases and the J segment 3 bases; nucleotides outside the gene matches: 1. CDR1 and CDR2 (germline): DFQATT, SNEGSKA (reference sequence). This CDR3 is built from 11 residues.

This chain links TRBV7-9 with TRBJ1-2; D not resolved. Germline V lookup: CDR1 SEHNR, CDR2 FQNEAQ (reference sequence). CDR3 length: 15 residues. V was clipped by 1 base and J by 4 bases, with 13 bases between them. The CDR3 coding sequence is TGTGCCAGCAGCTTAGAAACAGCGGTGGTCTATGGCTACACCTTC. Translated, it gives CASSLETAVVYGYTF.

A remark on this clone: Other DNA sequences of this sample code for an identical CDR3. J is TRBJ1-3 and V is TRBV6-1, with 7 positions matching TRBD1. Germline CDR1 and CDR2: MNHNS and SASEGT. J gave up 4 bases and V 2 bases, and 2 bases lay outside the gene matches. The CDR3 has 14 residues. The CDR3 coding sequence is TGTGCCAGCAGTGAAAGGGACAGAGGAAACACCATATATTTT. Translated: CASSERDRGNTIYF.

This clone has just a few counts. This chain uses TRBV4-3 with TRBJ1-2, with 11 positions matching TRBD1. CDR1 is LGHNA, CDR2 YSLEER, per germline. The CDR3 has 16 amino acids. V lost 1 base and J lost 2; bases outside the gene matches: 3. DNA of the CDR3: TGCGCCAGCAGCCAAGGGACAGGGGGCGGAAACTATGGCTACACCTTC. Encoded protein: CASSQGTGGGNYGYTF.

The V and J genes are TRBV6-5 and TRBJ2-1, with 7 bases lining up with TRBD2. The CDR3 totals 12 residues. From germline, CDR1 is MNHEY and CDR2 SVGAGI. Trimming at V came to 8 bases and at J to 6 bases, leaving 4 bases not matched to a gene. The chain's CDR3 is CASGTTGNEQFF. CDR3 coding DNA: TGTGCCAGCGGGACTACGGGCAATGAGCAGTTCTTC.